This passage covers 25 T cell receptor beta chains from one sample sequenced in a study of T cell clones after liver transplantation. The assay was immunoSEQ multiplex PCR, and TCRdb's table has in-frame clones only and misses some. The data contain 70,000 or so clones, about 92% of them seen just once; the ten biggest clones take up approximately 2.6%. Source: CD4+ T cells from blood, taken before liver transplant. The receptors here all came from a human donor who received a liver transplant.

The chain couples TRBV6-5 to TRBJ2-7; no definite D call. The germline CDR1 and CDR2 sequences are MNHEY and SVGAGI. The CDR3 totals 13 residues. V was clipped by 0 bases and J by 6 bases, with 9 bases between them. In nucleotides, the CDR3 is TGTGCCAGCAGTTACTCGGGAATTGGCGAGCAGTACTTC. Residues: CASSYSGIGEQYF.

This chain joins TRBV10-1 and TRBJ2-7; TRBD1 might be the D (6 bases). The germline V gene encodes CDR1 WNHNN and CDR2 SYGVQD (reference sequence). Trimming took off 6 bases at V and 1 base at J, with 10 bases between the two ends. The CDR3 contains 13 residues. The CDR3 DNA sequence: TGCGCCAGCAGCCGGACAGCATCCTACGAGCAGTACTTC. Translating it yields CASSRTASYEQYF.

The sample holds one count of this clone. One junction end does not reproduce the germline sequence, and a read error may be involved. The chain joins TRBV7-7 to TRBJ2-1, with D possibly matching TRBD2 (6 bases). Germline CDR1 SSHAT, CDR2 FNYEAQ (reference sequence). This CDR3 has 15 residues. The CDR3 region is CASSATLGGGFEQFF. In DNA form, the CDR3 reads TGTGCTAGCAGCGCCACCCTAGGAGGAGGGTTTGAGCAGTTCTTC.

The CDR3 region has the DNA TGTGCCAGCAGTGATCCCGCCTCTGGGGGCTACACCTTC. Protein sequence: CASSDPASGGYTF. V is TRBV25-1 and J is TRBJ1-2; D is undetermined. Trimming took 3 bases from V and 8 from J, leaving 13 bases between them. The CDR3 consists of 13 residues. From germline, CDR1 is MGHDK and CDR2 SYGVNS.

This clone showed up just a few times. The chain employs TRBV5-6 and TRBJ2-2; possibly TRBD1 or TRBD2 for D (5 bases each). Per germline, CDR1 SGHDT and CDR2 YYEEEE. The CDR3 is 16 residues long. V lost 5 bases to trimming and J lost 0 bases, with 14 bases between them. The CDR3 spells CASSSLGDTNTGELFF. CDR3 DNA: TGTGCCAGCAGTTCCCTGGGGGATACGAACACCGGGGAGCTGTTTTTT.

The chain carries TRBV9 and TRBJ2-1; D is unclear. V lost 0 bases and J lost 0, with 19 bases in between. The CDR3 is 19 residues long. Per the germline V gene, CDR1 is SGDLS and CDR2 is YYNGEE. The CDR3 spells CASSVASTETWSSYNEQFF. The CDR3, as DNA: TGTGCCAGCAGCGTAGCGTCAACGGAGACTTGGAGCTCCTACAATGAGCAGTTCTTC.

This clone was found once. CDR3 region: CASSEGVIRTGVNEQYF. The DNA of the CDR3 is TGCGCCAGCAGCGAAGGGGTGATCAGGACAGGGGTAAACGAGCAGTACTTC. The V and J genes are TRBV5-1 and TRBJ2-7; 9 nucleotides align to TRBD1. CDR1 SGHRS and CDR2 YFSETQ come from the germline V gene. This CDR3 is 17 amino acids long. With 4 bases clipped from V and 5 bases from J, the junction kept 16 bases outside the gene matches.

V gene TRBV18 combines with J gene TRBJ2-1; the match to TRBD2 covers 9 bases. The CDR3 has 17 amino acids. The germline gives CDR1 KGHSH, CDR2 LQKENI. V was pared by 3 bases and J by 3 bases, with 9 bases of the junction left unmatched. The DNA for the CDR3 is TGTGCCAGCTCACCCACGGGCGGGAGGGGCTACTACAATGAGCAGTTCTTC. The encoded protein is CASSPTGGRGYYNEQFF.

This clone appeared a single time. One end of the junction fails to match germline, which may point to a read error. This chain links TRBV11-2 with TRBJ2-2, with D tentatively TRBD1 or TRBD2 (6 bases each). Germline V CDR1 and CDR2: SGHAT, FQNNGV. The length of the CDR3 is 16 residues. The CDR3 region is CASRLGGIMEPGELFF. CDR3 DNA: TGTGCCAGCAGATTAGGGGGGATAATGGAACCCGGGGAGCTGTTTTTT.

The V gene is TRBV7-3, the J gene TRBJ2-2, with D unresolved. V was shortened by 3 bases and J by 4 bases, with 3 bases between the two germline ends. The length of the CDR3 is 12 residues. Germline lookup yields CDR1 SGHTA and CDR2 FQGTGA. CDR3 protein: CASSFLTGELFF. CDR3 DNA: TGTGCCAGCAGCTTTCTCACCGGGGAGCTGTTTTTT.

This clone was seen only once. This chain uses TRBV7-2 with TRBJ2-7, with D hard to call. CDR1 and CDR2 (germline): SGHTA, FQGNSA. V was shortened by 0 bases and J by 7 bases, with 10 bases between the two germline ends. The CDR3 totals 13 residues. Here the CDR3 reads CASSLAAGWEQYF. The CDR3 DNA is TGTGCCAGCAGCTTAGCTGCAGGTTGGGAGCAGTACTTC.

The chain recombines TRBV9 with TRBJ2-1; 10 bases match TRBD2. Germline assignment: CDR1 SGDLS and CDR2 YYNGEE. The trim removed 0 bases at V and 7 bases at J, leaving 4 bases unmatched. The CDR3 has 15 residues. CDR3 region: CASSVGSSGSNEQFF. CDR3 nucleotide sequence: TGTGCCAGCAGCGTAGGGTCTAGCGGGAGTAATGAGCAGTTCTTC.

The CDR3 protein is CASSVRGDQPQHF. DNA of the CDR3: TGTGCCAGCAGTGTACGGGGTGATCAGCCCCAGCATTTT. The chain joins TRBV2 to TRBJ1-5; D is unresolved. The V gene lost 4 bases and the J gene lost 5 bases, with 9 bases spanning the gap. Germline CDR1 SNHLY, CDR2 FYNNEI. The CDR3 loop spans 13 amino acids. Full variable domain (outside the CDR3, taken from reference TRBV2 and TRBJ1-5): EPEVTQTPSHQVTQMGQEVILRCVPISNHLYFYWYRQILGQKVEFLVSFYNNEISEKSEIFDDQFSVERPDGSNFTLKIRSTKLEDSAMYFCASSVRGDQPQHFGDGTRLSIL.

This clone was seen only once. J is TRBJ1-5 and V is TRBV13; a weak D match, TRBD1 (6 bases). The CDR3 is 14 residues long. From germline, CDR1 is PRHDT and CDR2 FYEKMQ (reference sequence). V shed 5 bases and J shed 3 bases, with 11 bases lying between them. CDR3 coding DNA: TGTGCCAGCAGCCCCCGGACAGACAATCAGCCCCAGCATTTT. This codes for CASSPRTDNQPQHF.

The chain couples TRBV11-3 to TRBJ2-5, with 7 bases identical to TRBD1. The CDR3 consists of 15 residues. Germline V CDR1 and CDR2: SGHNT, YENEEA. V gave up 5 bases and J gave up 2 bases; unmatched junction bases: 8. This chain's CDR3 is CASSDWDRGQETQYF. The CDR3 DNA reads TGTGCCAGCAGCGACTGGGACAGAGGGCAAGAGACCCAGTACTTC.

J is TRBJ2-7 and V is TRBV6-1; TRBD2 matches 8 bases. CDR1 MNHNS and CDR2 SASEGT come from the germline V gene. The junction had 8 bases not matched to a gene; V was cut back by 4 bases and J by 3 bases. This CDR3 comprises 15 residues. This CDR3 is CASSVRTGGGYEQYF. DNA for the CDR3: TGTGCCAGCAGTGTAAGGACGGGAGGGGGCTACGAGCAGTACTTC.

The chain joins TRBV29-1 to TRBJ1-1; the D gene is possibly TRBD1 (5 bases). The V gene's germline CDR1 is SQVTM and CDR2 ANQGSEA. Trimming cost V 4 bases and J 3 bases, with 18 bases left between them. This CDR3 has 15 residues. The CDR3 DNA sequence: TGCAGCGTTGTAAGATCTGGGGGTGGGGACACTGAAGCTTTCTTT. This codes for CSVVRSGGGDTEAFF.

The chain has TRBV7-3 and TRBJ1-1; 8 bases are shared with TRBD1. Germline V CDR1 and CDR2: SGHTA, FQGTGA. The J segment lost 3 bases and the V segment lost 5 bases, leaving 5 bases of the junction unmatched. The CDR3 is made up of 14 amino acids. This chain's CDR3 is CASSQGQGDTEAFF. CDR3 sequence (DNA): TGTGCCAGCAGCCAAGGACAGGGTGACACTGAAGCTTTCTTT.

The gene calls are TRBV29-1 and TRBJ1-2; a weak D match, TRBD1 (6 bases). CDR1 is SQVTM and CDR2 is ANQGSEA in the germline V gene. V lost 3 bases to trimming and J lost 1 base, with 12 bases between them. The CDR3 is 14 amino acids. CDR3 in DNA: TGCAGCGTTGAGGGAACAGGGCTTAACTATGGCTACACCTTC. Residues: CSVEGTGLNYGYTF.

The CDR3: CASSPDRQNNEQFF. CDR3 nucleotide sequence: TGTGCCAGCTCACCGGATAGACAGAACAATGAGCAGTTCTTC. The J gene is TRBJ2-1, the V gene TRBV18; tentatively, D is TRBD1 (5 bases). The V gene's germline CDR1 is KGHSH and CDR2 LQKENI. The CDR3 runs to 14 residues. V was cut by 3 bases and J by 5 bases, with 11 bases left in between. The whole variable domain, remainder taken from reference TRBV18 and TRBJ2-1, is NAGVMQNPRHLVRRRGQEARLRCSPMKGHSHVYWYRQLPEEGLKFMVYLQKENIIDESGMPKERFSAEFPKEGPSILRIQQVVRGDSAAYFCASSPDRQNNEQFFGPGTRLTVL.

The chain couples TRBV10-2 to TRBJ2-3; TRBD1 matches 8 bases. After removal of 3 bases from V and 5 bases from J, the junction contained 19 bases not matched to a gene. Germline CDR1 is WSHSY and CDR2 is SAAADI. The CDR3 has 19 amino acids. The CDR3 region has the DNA TGCGCCAGCAGTGATTCAGTTATAATTCTTCAGGGGGCGAGAGATACGCAGTATTTT. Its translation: CASSDSVIILQGARDTQYF.

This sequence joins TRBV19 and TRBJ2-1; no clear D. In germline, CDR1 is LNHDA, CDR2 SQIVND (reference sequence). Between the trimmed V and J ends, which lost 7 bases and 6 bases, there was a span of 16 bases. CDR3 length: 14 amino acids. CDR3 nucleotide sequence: TGTGCCAGTAACTTATTAGATAGCCGCAATGAGCAGTTCTTC. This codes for CASNLLDSRNEQFF.

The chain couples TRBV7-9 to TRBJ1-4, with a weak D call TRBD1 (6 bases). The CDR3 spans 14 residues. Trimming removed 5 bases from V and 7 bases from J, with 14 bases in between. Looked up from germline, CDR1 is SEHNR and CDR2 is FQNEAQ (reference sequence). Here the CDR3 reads CASSPGGAFEKLFF. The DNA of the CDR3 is TGTGCCAGCAGCCCTGGGGGGGCGTTTGAAAAACTGTTTTTT.

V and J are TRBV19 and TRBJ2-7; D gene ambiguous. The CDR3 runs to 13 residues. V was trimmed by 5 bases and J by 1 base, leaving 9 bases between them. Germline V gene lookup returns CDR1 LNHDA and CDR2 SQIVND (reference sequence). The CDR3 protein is CASSRSGSYEQYF. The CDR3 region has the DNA TGTGCCAGTAGTCGCTCAGGATCCTACGAGCAGTACTTC.

The CDR3 reads CASASLAEGEQFF. CDR3 bases: TGTGCCAGCGCCTCTCTAGCGGAAGGGGAGCAGTTCTTC. The chain is built from TRBV18 and TRBJ2-1, with 7 bases aligning to TRBD2. The junction had 11 bases not matched to a gene; V was cut back by 8 bases and J by 10 bases. CDR3 size: 13 residues. CDR1 is KGHSH and CDR2 is LQKENI in the germline V gene. Drawing the rest from reference TRBV18 and TRBJ2-1, the complete variable domain is NAGVMQNPRHLVRRRGQEARLRCSPMKGHSHVYWYRQLPEEGLKFMVYLQKENIIDESGMPKERFSAEFPKEGPSILRIQQVVRGDSAAYFCASASLAEGEQFFGPGTRLTVL.